Shown below are 29 T cell receptor beta chains from a single sample sequenced in a study of prognosis after radiotherapy for stage I lung cancer. By two-round multiplex PCR, the TCR beta CDR3 was amplified from genomic DNA. The authors ran first-round PCR with primers specific to each TRBV and TRBJ gene. One entry per CDR3 protein, called by TCRdb with MiXCR from the multiplex PCR reads. The profile shows around 8,600 distinct CDR3 sequences, 62% of them singletons. The sequenced sample was PBMCs, obtained before or after stereotactic body radiation therapy (not recorded which). Receptors were obtained from a donor of 50 years or more with non-small cell lung cancer.

Many counts were recorded for this clonotype. This chain connects TRBV3-1 to TRBJ2-5; TRBD1 is a possible D gene (6 bases). The V end was cut by 1 base, the J end by 3 bases, with 12 bases between. Germline loops: CDR1 LGHDT, CDR2 YNNKEL (reference sequence). The length of the CDR3 is 15 residues. CDR3 region: CASSQGVRGEETQYF. As DNA, the CDR3 is TGTGCCAGCAGCCAAGGGGTCAGGGGAGAAGAGACCCAGTACTTC.

J is TRBJ1-1 and V is TRBV12-3 or TRBV12-4, with D maybe TRBD1 (5 bases). V gave up 8 bases and J gave up 5 bases, with 9 bases separating them. CDR3 length: 11 amino acids. The CDR3 region has the DNA TGTGCCAGCTCGAGGGGTACTGAAGCTTTCTTT. Its protein product is CASSRGTEAFF.

The chain couples TRBV18 to TRBJ2-1, with TRBD1 matching over 9 bases. CDR1 and CDR2 from the germline V gene are KGHSH and LQKENI. With V trimmed by 4 bases and J by 7 bases, 8 bases remained unmatched. This CDR3 has 15 residues. CDR3 bases: TGTGCCAGCTCACTGGGACAGGGCGGTGCGAATGAGCAGTTCTTC. Translation: CASSLGQGGANEQFF.

By share, this clonotype ranks as medium-sized (0.01 to 0.1%). The V call is TRBV6-4, the J call TRBJ1-1, with D tentatively TRBD1 (6 bases). Germline values: CDR1 MRHNA, CDR2 SNTAGT. CDR3 length: 14 amino acids. Trimming removed 3 bases from V and 4 bases from J, with 12 bases in between. The CDR3 spells CASSEGGTRTEAFF. The CDR3 DNA follows: TGTGCCAGCAGTGAAGGGGGGACACGCACTGAAGCTTTCTTT.

This clonotype is categorized as medium-sized. The chain uses TRBV20-1 and TRBJ2-7, with 7 positions matching TRBD2. CDR1 and CDR2 from the germline V gene are DFQATT and SNEGSKA (reference sequence). The CDR3 extends over 14 amino acids. V shed 6 bases and J 4 bases; nucleotides not matched to a gene: 12. The chain's CDR3 is CSAGEPRGGYEQYF. The DNA for the CDR3 is TGCAGTGCCGGTGAACCGCGGGGAGGGTACGAGCAGTACTTC.

This rearrangement joins TRBV6-4 to TRBJ2-3; D is uncertain. V was pared by 4 bases and J by 3 bases, with 8 bases between. Per the germline V gene, CDR1 is MRHNA and CDR2 is SNTAGT. This CDR3 comprises 13 residues. For the CDR3, the DNA is TGTGCCAGCAGTGCGGTCGAAACAGATACGCAGTATTTT. It translates to CASSAVETDTQYF.

The gene calls are TRBV3-1 and TRBJ2-3; 11 bases align to TRBD2. J was trimmed by 0 bases and V by 4 bases; bases with no gene match: 6. The CDR3 runs to 17 residues. Looked up from germline, CDR1 is LGHDT and CDR2 is YNNKEL (reference sequence). The CDR3 protein is CASSRRLAGLSTDTQYF. The CDR3 nucleotides are TGTGCCAGCAGCCGGAGACTAGCGGGGCTTAGCACAGATACGCAGTATTTT.

The gene calls are TRBV6-2 or TRBV6-3 and TRBJ2-2, with D perhaps TRBD1 (5 bases). Germline CDR1 MNHEY, CDR2 SVGEGT. V was clipped by 7 bases and J by 5 bases, with 26 bases between them. CDR3 length: 18 amino acids. The CDR3 nucleotides read TGTGCCAGCAACTATCTTAAGGACACCCTTTTTGGGACCGGGGAGCTGTTTTTT. Translation: CASNYLKDTLFGTGELFF.

Sample share makes this clonotype medium-sized. V usage is TRBV3-1 and J usage is TRBJ1-3; TRBD1 matches 8 bases. The CDR3 loop spans 18 amino acids. Looked up from germline, CDR1 is LGHDT and CDR2 is YNNKEL (reference sequence). The V and J ends lost 0 bases and 0 bases, in that order; junction bases with no gene match: 7. The CDR3 DNA follows: TGTGCCAGCAGCCAAGATGGGACAGGTCTCATCTCTGGAAACACCATATATTTT. It translates to CASSQDGTGLISGNTIYF.

The chain is built from TRBV6-2 or TRBV6-3 and TRBJ2-5; TRBD1 matches 7 bases. This CDR3 comprises 13 residues. J lost 8 bases, V lost 7 bases, and 10 bases had no gene match. Germline values: CDR1 MNHEY, CDR2 SVGEGT. The CDR3 DNA sequence: TGTGCCAGCATTTGCACAGGGGTTGATACCCAGTACTTC. Translated, it gives CASICTGVDTQYF.

The genes are TRBV11-2 and TRBJ2-7; D is perhaps TRBD1 (6 bases). The CDR3 spans 14 residues. Germline CDR1 is SGHAT and CDR2 is FQNNGV. With 2 bases removed from V and 3 bases from J, the gap between germline ends came to 11 bases. The CDR3 region is CASSLSRGIYEQYF. The CDR3 DNA reads TGTGCCAGCAGCTTAAGTAGGGGGATCTACGAGCAGTACTTC.

This clonotype is a singleton in its sample. The chain has TRBV28 and TRBJ1-5, with a weak D call TRBD1 (5 bases). Between the trimmed V and J ends, which lost 2 bases and 6 bases, there was a span of 17 bases. The CDR3 consists of 16 residues. Germline CDR1 and CDR2: MDHEN and SYDVKM. For the CDR3, the DNA is TGTGCCAGCAGTTTAGAGGGGCGGACCTCAAGTCAGCCCCAGCATTTT. Translation gives CASSLEGRTSSQPQHF.

This chain uses TRBV9 with TRBJ2-2; the match to TRBD2 covers 13 bases. CDR3 length equals 18 residues. The trim removed 3 bases at V and 3 bases at J, leaving 8 bases unmatched. Germline V gene sequence: CDR1 SGDLS, CDR2 YYNGEE. The CDR3 DNA sequence: TGTGCCAGCAGCGACTCGACTAGCGGGGGGCTCGACACCGGGGAGCTGTTTTTT. This sequence encodes CASSDSTSGGLDTGELFF.

The chain has TRBV7-2 and TRBJ2-7; 7 bases line up with TRBD2. Trimming took 4 bases from V and 3 from J; bases not matched to a gene: 6. In germline, CDR1 is SGHTA, CDR2 FQGNSA. This CDR3 is built from 14 residues. The CDR3 bases are TGTGCCAGCAGCTCATGGACTAGTAGCTACGAGCAGTACTTC. Protein: CASSSWTSSYEQYF.

This chain links TRBV11-2 with TRBJ2-7; D gene unclear. V was trimmed by 5 bases and J by 3 bases, leaving 11 bases between them. The germline V gene has CDR1 SGHAT and CDR2 FQNNGV. The CDR3 extends over 13 amino acids. The CDR3 nucleotides are TGTGCCAGCAGCCCTACGTACGGCTACGAGCAGTACTTC. This sequence encodes CASSPTYGYEQYF.

Concerning this clonotype itself: One junction end disagrees with the germline gene, perhaps due to a read error. The chain combines TRBV4-2 with TRBJ2-5; D call uncertain. Germline V gene data show CDR1 as LGHNA and CDR2 as YNFKEQ. CDR3 length equals 16 residues. The CDR3 spells CASSQSVAIHQETKYF. DNA for the CDR3: TGTGCCAGCAGCCAGTCTGTGGCCATCCATCAAGAGACCAAGTACTTC.

V gene TRBV5-1 combines with J gene TRBJ2-2, with 7 positions matching TRBD1. Germline trimming cut 4 bases from V and 5 bases from J; bases unmatched to any gene: 8. The germline gives CDR1 SGHRS, CDR2 YFSETQ. This CDR3 comprises 15 residues. The CDR3 DNA is TGCGCCAGCAGCCCTAACCCGACAGGGACCGGGGAGCTGTTTTTT. Protein sequence: CASSPNPTGTGELFF.

As to this clonotype: This likely came from a read error, as a far larger clone is one base away. The chain carries TRBV7-9 and TRBJ1-2, with 7 bases identical to TRBD1. The CDR3 sequence is 14 residues long. Per the germline V gene, CDR1 is SEHNR and CDR2 is FQNEAQ (reference sequence). The V gene end was trimmed by 11 bases and the J gene end by 0 bases; junction bases not matched to a gene: 9. CDR3 region: CARGGTAANYGYTF. As DNA, the CDR3 is TGTGCCCGGGGCGGGACAGCAGCTAACTATGGCTACACCTTC.

The chain has TRBV12-3 or TRBV12-4 and TRBJ2-7; possibly TRBD1 for D (6 bases). V was trimmed by 0 bases and J by 2 bases, leaving 11 bases between them. This CDR3 has 15 residues. The CDR3 is CASSLAGQPTYEQYF. CDR3 nucleotides: TGTGCCAGCAGTTTAGCCGGACAGCCGACCTACGAGCAGTACTTC.

In DNA, the CDR3 is TGTGCCAGCAGTGAGGGGGGAATAAGCTCTGGAAACACCATATATTTT. Translation gives CASSEGGISSGNTIYF. The chain has TRBV6-1 and TRBJ1-3; tentatively, D is TRBD1 (5 bases). Germline CDR1 MNHNS, CDR2 SASEGT. This CDR3 has 16 amino acids. V was trimmed by 3 bases and J by 0 bases, leaving 12 bases between them.

The CDR3 DNA reads as TGTGCCAGCAGTTTGCGTCTCGGGTCGGGGGATGGCTACACCTTC. Translating gives CASSLRLGSGDGYTF. The chain has TRBV28 and TRBJ1-2; D may be TRBD1 (5 bases). The V and J ends lost 3 bases and 6 bases respectively, with 17 bases between them. CDR3 size: 15 residues. The germline CDR1 and CDR2 sequences are MDHEN and SYDVKM.

CDR3 nucleotides: TGTGCCAACGGGGGGAGCACAGATACGCAGTATTTT. It yields the protein CANGGSTDTQYF. The chain joins TRBV7-2 to TRBJ2-3; 7 bases align to TRBD2. The CDR3 length is 12 residues. Germline V lookup: CDR1 SGHTA, CDR2 FQGNSA. V shed 10 bases and J 0 bases; nucleotides not matched to a gene: 1.

Many counts were recorded for this clonotype. This rearrangement joins TRBV28 to TRBJ2-3, with a weak D call TRBD1 (5 bases). The CDR3 spans 15 residues. V lost 3 bases, J lost 6 bases, and 16 bases lay in between. In germline, CDR1 is MDHEN, CDR2 SYDVKM. The CDR3, as DNA: TGTGCCAGCAGTTTGGGGTGGCAGGGAACCGATACGCAGTATTTT. This codes for CASSLGWQGTDTQYF.

This clonotype was counted at least ten times. Being one base from a much bigger clone, this may be a read error. The J gene is TRBJ2-7, the V gene TRBV18, with TRBD1 identical over 8 bases. Trimming at V came to 3 bases and at J to 3 bases, leaving 7 bases not matched to a gene. Germline CDR1 KGHSH, CDR2 LQKENI. This CDR3 comprises 15 residues. The CDR3, as DNA: TGTGCCAGCTCACCCCAGGGCAGGGGGCACTACGAGCAGTACTTC. Amino acids: CASSPQGRGHYEQYF.

The gene calls are TRBV7-9 and TRBJ1-1; TRBD1 agrees at 10 bases. J was trimmed by 8 bases and V by 5 bases; bases with no gene match: 2. Germline V gene lookup returns CDR1 SEHNR and CDR2 FQNEAQ (reference sequence). The CDR3 runs 12 residues. CDR3 bases: TGTGCCAGCAGCGGGACAGGGGTAGAAGCTTTCTTT. It specifies CASSGTGVEAFF.

Sample share makes this clonotype medium-sized. The V gene is TRBV7-8, the J gene TRBJ2-2, with a possible D match to TRBD2 (5 bases). CDR1 SGHVS and CDR2 FQNEAQ come from the germline V gene. The CDR3 consists of 17 residues. With 4 bases removed from V and 5 bases from J, the gap between germline ends came to 20 bases. CDR3 sequence reads: CASSSSRGPVGTGELFF. CDR3 bases: TGTGCCAGCAGCTCATCCAGAGGGCCGGTGGGGACCGGGGAGCTGTTTTTT. Full variable domain (rest looked up from reference TRBV7-8 and TRBJ2-2): GAGVSQSPRYKVAKRGQDVALRCDPISGHVSLFWYQQALGQGPEFLTYFQNEAQLDKSGLPSDRFFAERPEGSVSTLKIQRTQQEDSAVYLCASSSSRGPVGTGELFFGEGSRLTVL.

This clonotype has a single count. The rearrangement uses TRBV6-1 and TRBJ2-3; the match to TRBD2 covers 10 bases. With 6 bases clipped from V and 6 bases from J, the junction kept 9 bases outside the gene matches. CDR3 length: 15 amino acids. Germline CDR1 is MNHNS and CDR2 is SASEGT. DNA for the CDR3: TGTGCCAGCAGGGTAGCGGGGGGATCCGGGGATACGCAGTATTTT. This encodes CASRVAGGSGDTQYF.

The V and J genes are TRBV28 and TRBJ1-2; D call uncertain. CDR1 is MDHEN, CDR2 SYDVKM, per germline. The length of the CDR3 is 14 residues. With 6 bases removed from V and 4 bases from J, the gap between germline ends came to 15 bases. CDR3 DNA: TGTGCCAGCAGCATCGGTGGGGTGGTCTATGGCTACACCTTC. Amino acids: CASSIGGVVYGYTF.

In DNA, the CDR3 is TGTGCCTGGGCCGACGGGACCCACGCTTTCTTT. The encoded protein is CAWADGTHAFF. This chain joins TRBV30 and TRBJ1-1; a weak D match, TRBD1 (5 bases). Germline CDR1 is GTSNPN and CDR2 is SVGIG (reference sequence). The V gene lost 5 bases and the J gene lost 11 bases, with 15 bases spanning the gap. The CDR3 runs 11 residues.